The rows below give T cell receptor beta chains drawn from one sample of a study of early T cells in non-severe SARS-CoV-2 infection. Via MiXCR, TCRdb re-called the 5' RACE reads, giving one row per CDR3 protein. This table holds approximately 81,000 distinct CDR3 sequences, more than 5% found once. The sequenced sample consisted of whole blood. These receptors were collected from an adult who was a healthcare worker with PCR-confirmed SARS-CoV-2 infection or an uninfected control (not recorded which). The CDR3 runs from the conserved cysteine through the conserved F or W. A D gene is named only where the DNA matches it firmly. Where a row states a size, it is once, few, many or the class of an expanded clone; other rows omit it.

-,TRBJ2-1,TRBD1,TRBV7-2,CATPTQGDYNEQFF,TGTGCCACCCCCACCCAGGGGGATTACAATGAGCAGTTCTTC
-,TRBJ1-1,-,TRBV27,CASSSLQWSNTEAFF,TGTGCCAGCAGTAGCTTACAGTGGTCGAACACTGAAGCTTTCTTT
few,TRBJ1-1,-,TRBV25-1,CASSGVGGTEAFF,TGTGCCAGCAGTGGGGTCGGAGGCACTGAAGCTTTCTTT
many,TRBJ2-5,TRBD2,TRBV6-5,CASSYGTSGRGTQYF,TGTGCCAGCAGTTACGGGACTAGCGGCCGGGGGACCCAGTACTTC
many,TRBJ2-2,TRBD1,TRBV28,CASSPWDRESATGELFF,TGTGCCAGCAGTCCATGGGACAGGGAGTCGGCTACCGGGGAGCTGTTTTTT
-,TRBJ2-3,TRBD2,TRBV11-3,CASSQSGKRTDTQYF,TGTGCCAGCAGCCAGAGCGGGAAGAGGACAGATACGCAGTATTTT
-,TRBJ1-1,-,TRBV7-8,CASSTRLNTEAFF,TGTGCCAGCAGCACGCGACTGAACACTGAAGCTTTCTTT
many,TRBJ2-7,TRBD1,TRBV13,CASSGTGTGLYEQYF,TGTGCCAGCAGCGGAACCGGGACAGGGCTGTACGAGCAGTACTTC
-,TRBJ2-3,-,TRBV5-1,CASSLEWPATDTQYF,TGCGCCAGCAGCTTGGAATGGCCAGCCACTGATACGCAGTATTTT
few,TRBJ2-7,TRBD1,TRBV5-1,CASSTDRAGDEQYF,TGCGCCAGCAGTACAGACAGGGCTGGCGACGAGCAGTACTTC
few,TRBJ1-1,-,TRBV7-9,CASSLRPDTEAFF,TGTGCCAGCAGCTTAAGGCCGGACACTGAAGCTTTCTTT
-,TRBJ1-1,-,TRBV28,CASSDTPGAFF,TGTGCCAGCAGTGACACTCCGGGAGCTTTCTTT
many,TRBJ2-7,-,TRBV18,CASSPLNEGPEQYF,TGTGCCAGCTCACCCCTCAACGAGGGGCCCGAGCAGTACTTC
few,TRBJ2-4,-,TRBV28,CASNRMVAKNIQYF,TGTGCCAGCAATCGAATGGTAGCCAAAAACATTCAGTACTTC
many,TRBJ2-7,TRBD2,TRBV20-1,CSPQTSGDEQYF,TGCAGTCCTCAGACTAGCGGGGACGAGCAGTACTTC
few,TRBJ2-1,TRBD1,TRBV29-1,CSVELTGGSNEQFF,TGCAGCGTTGAATTGACAGGGGGGAGCAATGAGCAGTTCTTC
many,TRBJ2-3,-,TRBV21-1,CASSRYRHVSTDTQYF,TGTGCCAGCAGCAGGTATCGACACGTTAGCACAGATACGCAGTATTTT
many,TRBJ2-1,TRBD2,TRBV29-1,CSVVAGGYNEQFF,TGCAGCGTTGTAGCGGGAGGATACAATGAGCAGTTCTTC
few,TRBJ1-4,-,TRBV20-1,CSARVHTSATNEKLFF,TGCAGTGCTAGAGTCCATACATCGGCAACTAATGAAAAACTGTTTTTT
-,TRBJ2-7,-,TRBV18,CASSSDPARGYEQYF,TGTGCCAGCTCCTCGGACCCCGCCCGGGGCTACGAGCAGTACTTC
many,TRBJ2-3,TRBD2,TRBV20-1,CSARSGSWQDTQYF,TGCAGTGCTAGAAGCGGGAGCTGGCAAGATACGCAGTATTTT
-,TRBJ2-1,-,TRBV28,CASRPTGRQGGEQFF,TGTGCCAGCAGGCCTACCGGTCGACAGGGAGGGGAGCAGTTCTTC
-,TRBJ2-3,TRBD1,TRBV29-1,CSVEDRTGHTDTQYF,TGCAGCGTTGAAGATCGGACAGGGCACACAGATACGCAGTATTTT
many,TRBJ2-2,TRBD1,TRBV2,CASNRQGTGELFF,TGTGCCAGCAACAGACAGGGAACCGGGGAGCTGTTTTTT
-,TRBJ2-7,TRBD2,TRBV5-5,CASSLDASGTYEQYF,TGTGCCAGCAGCTTGGATGCTAGCGGGACCTACGAGCAGTACTTC
-,TRBJ1-1,TRBD1,TRBV6-5,CASRPAGTGMNTEAFF,TGTGCCAGCAGGCCCGCGGGGACAGGGATGAACACTGAAGCTTTCTTT
many,TRBJ2-7,TRBD1,TRBV20-1,CSATGTGVHEQYF,TGCAGTGCAACCGGGACAGGGGTCCACGAGCAGTACTTC
-,TRBJ1-1,-,TRBV5-1,CASSLGGWNTEAFF,TGCGCCAGCAGCTTGGGTGGGTGGAATACTGAAGCTTTCTTT
many,TRBJ2-3,TRBD1,TRBV6-2/TRBV6-3,CASGDLDRRIPTQYF,TGTGCCAGCGGTGACTTGGACAGGAGAATACCTACGCAGTATTTT
-,TRBJ2-2,TRBD2,TRBV19,CASNSGGPVTGELFF,TGTGCCAGTAATTCGGGAGGGCCAGTCACCGGGGAGCTGTTTTTT
-,TRBJ1-2,-,TRBV5-1,CASSLGTDGYGYTF,TGCGCCAGCAGCTTGGGGACCGACGGCTATGGCTACACCTTC
many,TRBJ1-2,TRBD1,TRBV29-1,CSVRQGAAYGYTF,TGCAGCGTACGACAGGGGGCGGCCTATGGCTACACCTTC
few,TRBJ2-7,TRBD1,TRBV5-1,CASSLRPDRAPYEQYF,TGCGCCAGCAGCTTGAGGCCGGACAGGGCCCCCTACGAGCAGTACTTC
many,TRBJ2-1,-,TRBV12-3/TRBV12-4,CASRPGWQSNYNEQFF,TGTGCCAGCAGACCTGGGTGGCAGTCTAACTACAATGAGCAGTTCTTC
few,TRBJ2-7,-,TRBV18,CASSRESSYEQYF,TGTGCCAGCTCACGGGAGAGCTCCTACGAGCAGTACTTC
few,TRBJ2-2,TRBD2,TRBV6-2/TRBV6-3,CASSYIGGSTGELFF,TGTGCCAGCAGTTACATCGGCGGGAGTACCGGGGAGCTGTTTTTT
-,TRBJ2-7,TRBD1,TRBV20-1,CSASRDRGPEQYF,TGCAGTGCTAGCCGCGACAGGGGGCCAGAGCAGTACTTC
many,TRBJ2-3,-,TRBV10-3,CAISREFTDTQYF,TGTGCCATCTCTCGGGAATTCACAGATACGCAGTATTTT
many,TRBJ1-1,-,TRBV20-1,CSARRGDMNTEAFF,TGCAGTGCTAGACGGGGAGATATGAACACTGAAGCTTTCTTT